At least ten counts were recorded for the clone carrying this T cell receptor beta chain. What it binds is not known. The length of the CDR3 is 18 residues. Deletions cut 3 bases from V and 6 bases from J, with 25 bases between. Scientists recovered RNA and DNA together from roughly 20-30 mg of unsorted bulk tissue. Each participant had primary liver carcinoma, and surgical resection was the treatment. More than 80% viable tumor cells made up every tumor sample. This sample is part of a study of tumor-infiltrating lymphocytes in primary liver carcinoma. Notes on the study in general: Researchers report that only about 7-24% of top clones turned up in all five tumor regions. Tumor region pairs shared more overlap than did tumor-adjacent and tumor-blood pairs.

Production of TCR beta cDNA used around 460 ng total RNA together with a constant-region primer. Amplification in three nested multiplex PCR rounds with slightly modified ARM-PCR gave rise to TCR beta libraries. The first two PCR rounds used TRBV1-TRBV30 primers with a Cbeta primer, 9 to 11 cycles each. MiXCR was run by TCRdb on the multiplex PCR reads, yielding one entry per CDR3 protein. The table lists approximately 73,000 distinct CDR3 sequences, 60% to 80% of them singletons. The chain recombines TRBV12-3 or TRBV12-4 with TRBJ2-3, with D tentatively TRBD2 (6 bases). Sequencing was done on a sample of liver tumor tissue from sampling region 4. Subset here: tumor region T4, right-lateral pole. The receptor comes from an older woman with primary liver carcinoma and hepatitis B virus infection. The CDR3 region has the DNA TGTGCCAGCAGTTTCTTTCTCGCGGGCGGCCAGGAGGGCGATACGCAGTATTTT. It specifies CASSFFLAGGQEGDTQYF.